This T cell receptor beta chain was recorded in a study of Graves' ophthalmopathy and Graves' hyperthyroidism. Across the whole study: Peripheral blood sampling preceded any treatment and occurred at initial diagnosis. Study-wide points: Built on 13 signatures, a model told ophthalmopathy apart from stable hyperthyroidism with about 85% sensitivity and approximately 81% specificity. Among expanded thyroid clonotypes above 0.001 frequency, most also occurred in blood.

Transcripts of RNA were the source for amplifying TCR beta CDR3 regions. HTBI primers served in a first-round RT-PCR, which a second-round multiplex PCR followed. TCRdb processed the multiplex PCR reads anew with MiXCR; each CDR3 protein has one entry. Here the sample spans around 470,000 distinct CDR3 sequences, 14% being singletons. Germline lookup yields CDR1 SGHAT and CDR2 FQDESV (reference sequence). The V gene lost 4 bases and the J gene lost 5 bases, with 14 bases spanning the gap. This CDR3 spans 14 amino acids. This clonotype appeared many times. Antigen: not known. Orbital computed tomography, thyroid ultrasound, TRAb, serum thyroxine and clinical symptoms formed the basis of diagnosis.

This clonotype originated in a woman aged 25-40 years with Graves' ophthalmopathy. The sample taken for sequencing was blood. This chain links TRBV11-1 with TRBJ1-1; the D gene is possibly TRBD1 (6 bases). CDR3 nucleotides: TGTGCCAGCAGCTCCGCCGGGACATCTACTGAAGCTTTCTTT. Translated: CASSSAGTSTEAFF.